These T cell receptor beta chains were read from a single sample in a study of tumor and adjacent non-tumor tissue in lung cancer. From the multiplex PCR reads, TCRdb called clonotypes with MiXCR, one entry per CDR3 protein. The table records over 60,000 distinct CDR3 sequences, 80% to 85% of them present only once. The sample was lung tumor tissue. These receptors originate from a woman aged 45 to 65 with non-small cell lung cancer. The CDR3 runs from the conserved cysteine through the conserved F or W. D genes are given only for firm matches. Clone size is not always given. Where it is, it says once, few, many or a class for expanded clones.

size	D	J	V	DNA	CDR3
.	TRBD2	TRBJ2-5	TRBV4-1	TGCGCCAGCAGCCGAGGAGAAGGACTAGCGGGAGTAGGGACCCAGTACTTC	CASSRGEGLAGVGTQYF
.	.	TRBJ2-4	TRBV29-1	TGTAGCGTTGGAACTATGCAAAACATTCAGAACTTC	CSVGTMQNIQNF
.	TRBD2	TRBJ2-6	TRBV6-2/TRBV6-3	TGTGCCAGCAGTACTCAACTAGCGGGATGGTCTGGGGTCAACGTCCTGACTTTC	CASSTQLAGWSGVNVLTF
.	TRBD1	TRBJ1-2	TRBV29-1	TGTAGCGTTGAGGACAGGGGGCTTGGCTACATCTTC	CSVEDRGLGYIF
.	.	TRBJ1-5	TRBV6-1	TGTACCAGCAGCCTTTATAGCAATCAACCCCAGCATTTT	CTSSLYSNQPQHF
.	.	TRBJ2-3	TRBV11-1	TGTGCCAGCAGCATTGGACTATCGGGATTAAAAGGCACAGATACGCAGTATTTT	CASSIGLSGLKGTDTQYF
.	TRBD1	TRBJ1-1	TRBV6-1	TGTGCCAGCAGTGATGGACAGGGGGCGCGCACTGAAGCTTTCTTT	CASSDGQGARTEAFF
.	.	TRBJ2-7	TRBV6-1	TGTGCCAGCAGTGTCCGGGACCGCATCCACTACGAGCAGTACTTC	CASSVRDRIHYEQYF
.	.	TRBJ2-1	TRBV7-3	TGTGCCAGGAGCATAAACTCTGAGAGGTCCTACAATGAGCAGTTCTTC	CARSINSERSYNEQFF
.	TRBD2	TRBJ2-1	TRBV10-3	TGTCCCTCCAGGGAGGGCCACAATGAGCAGTTCTTC	CPSREGHNEQFF
.	.	TRBJ1-1	TRBV13	TGTGCCATCAGGTCATCAGGGGATGGAGATATCTTT	CAIRSSGDGDIF
many	.	TRBJ2-7	TRBV1	TGCACCAGCAGCCAAGATCGCCGCTACGAGCAGTACTTC	CTSSQDRRYEQYF
.	.	TRBJ2-1	TRBV6-1	TGTGTCAGCAGTGACTTCAATGAGCAGTTCTTC	CVSSDFNEQFF
.	.	TRBJ2-1	TRBV10-3	TGTGTCATCAGTGAGTCTGGGGATGACAATGAGCAGTTCTTC	CVISESGDDNEQFF
.	.	TRBJ1-1	TRBV4-1	TGCGCCAGCAGGCAAGATCGTTACAGGGCGAACATTGATGCTTTCTTT	CASRQDRYRANIDAFF
.	TRBD1	TRBJ2-2	TRBV29-1	TGCAGCGTGATATTAGTACAGGGGGACGGGGAGCTGTTTTTT	CSVILVQGDGELFF
.	.	TRBJ2-7	TRBV20-1	TGCGCTGCTAGAGGTCTCCGGGACGCCTCCCCCGAGCAGTACTTT	CAARGLRDASPEQYF
.	TRBD2	TRBJ2-1	TRBV5-4	TGTGCCAGCAGCCCCGCTAGCGGGAGTTTCAATGAGCGGCTCTTC	CASSPASGSFNERLF
.	.	TRBJ2-1	TRBV30	TGTGCCTGGGTACAGGGCGACTACAATGAGCAGTTATTC	CAWVQGDYNEQLF
.	TRBD1	TRBJ2-7	TRBV2	TGTGCCAGCACTCCCCAGGGGGCTATGCACGAGCAGTACTTC	CASTPQGAMHEQYF
.	TRBD2	TRBJ2-1	TRBV28	TGTACCAGCAGTCAGACAATAGCGGGAGGGCGGGGTGAGCAGTTCTTC	CTSSQTIAGGRGEQFF
.	.	TRBJ2-1	TRBV4-1	TGCGCCAGCAGCCAATGGAATAGCGAGCCTTACAATGAGCAGTTCTTC	CASSQWNSEPYNEQFF